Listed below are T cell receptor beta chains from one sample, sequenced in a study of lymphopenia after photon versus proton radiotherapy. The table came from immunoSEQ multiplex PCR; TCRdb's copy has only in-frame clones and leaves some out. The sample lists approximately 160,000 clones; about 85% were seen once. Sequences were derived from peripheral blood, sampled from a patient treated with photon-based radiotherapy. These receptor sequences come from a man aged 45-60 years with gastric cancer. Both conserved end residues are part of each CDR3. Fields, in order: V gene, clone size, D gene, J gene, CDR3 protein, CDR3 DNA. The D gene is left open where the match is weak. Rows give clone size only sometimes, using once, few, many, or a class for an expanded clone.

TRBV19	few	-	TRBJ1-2	CASSPETMWDPYGYTF	TGTGCCAGTAGTCCCGAAACTATGTGGGACCCTTATGGCTACACCTTC
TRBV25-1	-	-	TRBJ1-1	CASSEAGANTEAFF	TGTGCCAGCAGTGAAGCGGGGGCGAACACTGAAGCTTTCTTT
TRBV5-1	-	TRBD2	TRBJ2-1	CASSLASGRTNNEQFF	TGCGCCAGCAGCTTGGCGAGCGGGAGAACCAACAATGAGCAGTTCTTC
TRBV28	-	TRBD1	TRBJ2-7	CASSRLEDRDYEQYF	TGTGCCAGCAGCCGCCTGGAAGACAGGGACTACGAGCAGTACTTC
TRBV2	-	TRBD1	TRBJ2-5	CASTGTGGETQYF	TGTGCCAGCACCGGGACAGGAGGGGAGACCCAGTACTTC
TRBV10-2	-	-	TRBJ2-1	CASSSLANQNNEQFF	TGCGCCAGCAGTAGCTTAGCGAATCAAAACAATGAGCAGTTCTTC
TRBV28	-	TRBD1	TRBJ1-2	CATPNRDRVNGYTF	TGTGCCACCCCTAACCGGGACAGGGTCAATGGCTACACCTTC
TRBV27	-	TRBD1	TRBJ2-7	CASSSPGQSYEQYF	TGTGCCAGCAGTTCACCGGGACAGAGTTACGAGCAGTACTTC
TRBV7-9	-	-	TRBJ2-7	CASSPVVRPYEQYF	TGTGCCAGCAGCCCCGTCGTGAGACCCTACGAGCAGTACTTC
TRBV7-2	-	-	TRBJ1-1	CASSLWGEAEAFF	TGTGCCAGCAGCTTATGGGGAGAGGCGGAAGCTTTCTTT
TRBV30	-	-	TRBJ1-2	CAWSLVRGGSVYGYTF	TGTGCCTGGAGTCTGGTCCGGGGGGGGTCCGTTTATGGCTACACCTTC
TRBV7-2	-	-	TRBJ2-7	CASSYVLRGEQYF	TGTGCCAGCAGCTACGTCTTACGTGGCGAGCAGTACTTC
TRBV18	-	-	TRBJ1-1	CASSPRGEGKNTEAFF	TGTGCCAGCTCACCACGCGGTGAGGGGAAGAACACTGAAGCTTTCTTT
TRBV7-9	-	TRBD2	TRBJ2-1	CASNLAGAPHNEQFF	TGTGCCAGCAATCTAGCGGGAGCCCCCCACAATGAGCAGTTCTTC
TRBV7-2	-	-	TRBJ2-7	CASSPAPIYEQYF	TGTGCCAGCAGTCCGGCACCAATCTACGAGCAGTACTTC
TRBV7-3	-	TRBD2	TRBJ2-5	CASSRRGGSQETQYF	TGTGCCAGCAGCCGCCGGGGCGGGAGCCAAGAGACCCAGTACTTC
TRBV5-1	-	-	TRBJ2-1	CASSLSRSYNEQFF	TGCGCCAGCAGCTTGTCCCGCTCCTACAATGAGCAGTTCTTC
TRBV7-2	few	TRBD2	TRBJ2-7	CASSLRGGSLSYEQYF	TGTGCCAGCAGCTTAAGAGGCGGGAGCCTCTCCTACGAGCAGTACTTC
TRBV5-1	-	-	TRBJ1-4	CASSLAPTAQEKLFF	TGCGCCAGCAGCTTGGCCCCGACAGCTCAGGAAAAACTGTTTTTT
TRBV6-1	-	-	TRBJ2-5	CASSDGRDQETQYF	TGTGCCAGCAGTGATGGCAGGGACCAAGAGACCCAGTACTTC
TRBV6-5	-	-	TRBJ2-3	CATGQTTDTQYF	TGTGCCACCGGACAGACCACAGATACGCAGTATTTT
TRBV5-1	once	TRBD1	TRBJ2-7	CASSPDRSYEQYF	TGCGCCAGCAGTCCGGACAGGAGTTACGAGCAGTACTTC
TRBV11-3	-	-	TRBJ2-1	CASSPGRSSYNEQFF	TGTGCCAGCAGCCCTGGACGGAGCTCCTACAATGAGCAGTTCTTC
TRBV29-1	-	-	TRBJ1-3	CSVRGSSGNTIYF	TGCAGCGTGAGGGGGAGCTCTGGAAACACCATATATTTT
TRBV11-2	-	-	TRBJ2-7	CASNTLRGRTGYEQYF	TGTGCCAGTAACACTCTTAGGGGCAGGACGGGCTACGAGCAGTACTTC
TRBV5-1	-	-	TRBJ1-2	CASSLTVSYGYTF	TGCGCCAGCAGCTTGACGGTATCCTATGGCTACACCTTC
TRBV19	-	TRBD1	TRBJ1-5	CASSGTGGRNQPQHF	TGTGCCAGTAGTGGAACAGGGGGACGGAATCAGCCCCAGCATTTT
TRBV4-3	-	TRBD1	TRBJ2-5	CASSQDGRGLPETQYF	TGCGCCAGCAGCCAAGACGGCAGGGGGCTCCCAGAGACCCAGTACTTC
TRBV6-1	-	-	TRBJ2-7	CASSINYEQYF	TGTGCCAGCAGTATAAATTACGAGCAGTACTTC
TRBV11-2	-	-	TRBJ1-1	CASSLDRATEAFF	TGTGCCAGCAGCTTAGACAGGGCGACTGAAGCTTTCTTT
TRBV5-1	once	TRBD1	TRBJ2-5	CASSPSTGVMETQYF	TGCGCCAGCAGCCCCTCGACAGGGGTCATGGAGACCCAGTACTTC
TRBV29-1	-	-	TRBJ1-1	CSLHVGFGTEAFF	TGCAGCCTTCATGTGGGGTTTGGCACTGAAGCTTTCTTT
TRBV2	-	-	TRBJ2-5	CASTQHLRETQYF	TGTGCCAGCACCCAGCACCTCAGGGAGACCCAGTACTTC
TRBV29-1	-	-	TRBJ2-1	CSVELYNEQFF	TGCAGCGTTGAACTGTACAATGAGCAGTTCTTC
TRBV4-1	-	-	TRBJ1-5	CASSQVQGQDQPQHF	TGCGCCAGCAGCCAAGTACAGGGTCAAGATCAGCCCCAGCATTTT
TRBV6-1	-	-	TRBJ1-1	CASSGWMNTEAFF	TGTGCCAGCAGTGGATGGATGAACACTGAAGCTTTCTTT
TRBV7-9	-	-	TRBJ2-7	CASSLGLGNSAYEQYF	TGTGCCAGCAGCCTAGGTCTGGGCAATAGCGCTTACGAGCAGTACTTC
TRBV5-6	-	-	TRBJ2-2	CASSSDLSGTGELFF	TGTGCCAGCAGCTCCGATCTGTCGGGCACCGGGGAGCTGTTTTTT
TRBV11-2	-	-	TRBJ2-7	CASRVSGGAYEQYF	TGTGCCAGCAGAGTCTCGGGCGGAGCCTACGAGCAGTACTTC
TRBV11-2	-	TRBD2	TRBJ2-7	CASRSLAGRTYEQYF	TGTGCCAGCAGATCCCTAGCGGGGAGGACCTACGAGCAGTACTTC
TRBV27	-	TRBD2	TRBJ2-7	CASSLYRGAYEQYF	TGTGCCAGCAGTTTATATCGGGGGGCCTACGAGCAGTACTTC
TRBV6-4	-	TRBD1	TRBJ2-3	CASSPRQGRTDTQYF	TGTGCCAGCAGTCCCCGACAGGGGCGGACAGATACGCAGTATTTT
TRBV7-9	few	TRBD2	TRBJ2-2	CASSLEIAGTSGGELFF	TGTGCCAGCAGCTTGGAGATAGCGGGTACTTCGGGCGGGGAGCTGTTTTTT
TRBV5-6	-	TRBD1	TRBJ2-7	CASSSGTGEYEQYF	TGTGCCAGCAGCTCCGGGACAGGGGAATACGAGCAGTACTTC
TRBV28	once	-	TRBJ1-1	CASIPWGGVNTEAFF	TGTGCCAGCATACCGTGGGGAGGGGTGAACACTGAAGCTTTCTTT
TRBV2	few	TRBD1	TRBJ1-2	CASSKGAGGYTF	TGTGCCAGCAGTAAGGGGGCGGGAGGCTACACCTTC
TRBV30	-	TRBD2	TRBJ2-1	CAWRTSGRAGEQFF	TGTGCCTGGCGGACTAGCGGGAGGGCCGGGGAGCAGTTCTTC
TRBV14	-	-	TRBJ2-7	CASSPSLASRYEQYF	TGTGCCAGCAGCCCCTCACTGGCTAGCCGCTACGAGCAGTACTTC
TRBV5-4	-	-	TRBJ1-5	CASSADINQPQHF	TGTGCCAGCAGCGCCGACATTAATCAGCCCCAGCATTTT
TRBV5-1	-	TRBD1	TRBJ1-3	CASSPRTDRMNPSGNTIYF	TGCGCCAGCAGCCCCAGGACGGACAGGATGAACCCCTCTGGAAACACCATATATTTT
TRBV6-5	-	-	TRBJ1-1	CASSYHRQGNTEAFF	TGTGCCAGCAGTTACCATCGCCAGGGAAACACTGAAGCTTTCTTT
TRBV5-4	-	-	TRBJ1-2	CASSLSRIYGYTF	TGTGCCAGCAGCTTGTCTCGGATCTATGGCTACACCTTC
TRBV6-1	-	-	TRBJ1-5	CASSEAFGRQPQHF	TGTGCCAGCAGTGAAGCGTTCGGCCGGCAGCCCCAGCATTTT
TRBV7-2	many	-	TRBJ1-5	CASSFTGFQPQHF	TGTGCCAGCAGCTTCACAGGGTTTCAGCCCCAGCATTTT